These 26 T cell receptor beta chains came from one sample sequenced in a study of human T cells and chemical hapten exposure. Time point given: patch test 2, 6 weeks after DPC sensitization. Described treatment: therapeutic diphenylcyclopropenone sensitization with weekly scalp DPC. TCRdb processed the RACE reads anew with MiXCR; each CDR3 protein has one entry. The sample has around 99,000 distinct CDR3 sequences; roughly a tenth are singletons. The sequencing used whole blood, collected in connection with sensitization to the hapten diphenylcyclopropenone (DPC). The receptors stem from a woman between 35 and 50 years old with alopecia areata. Some clones in this sample may be carry-over from other donors' samples.

The chain recombines TRBV19 with TRBJ2-3; TRBD2 aligns across 7 bases. Germline CDR1 is LNHDA and CDR2 is SQIVND (reference sequence). The CDR3 spans 16 residues. Unmatched junction bases numbered 8, after V lost 5 bases and J lost 0 bases. The CDR3 loop reads CASSAWDYSSTDTQYF. DNA for the CDR3: TGTGCCAGTAGTGCCTGGGACTACAGCAGCACAGATACGCAGTATTTT.

In this sample, this clonotype turned up many times. The rearrangement uses TRBV24-1 and TRBJ2-5; 8 bases agree with TRBD2. This CDR3 contains 16 residues. V was pared by 4 bases and J by 4 bases, with 10 bases of the junction left unmatched. The germline V gene encodes CDR1 KGHDR and CDR2 SFDVKD. The CDR3 DNA sequence: TGTGCCACCAGTGACGTCGACGAGCGGGGGTCAGAGACCCAGTACTTC. This encodes CATSDVDERGSETQYF.

V usage is TRBV6-5 and J usage is TRBJ2-7; 8 bases fit TRBD2. The CDR3 loop spans 14 amino acids. V lost 5 bases to trimming and J lost 2 bases; unmatched junction nucleotides: 5. Germline loops: CDR1 MNHEY, CDR2 SVGAGI. This chain's CDR3 is CASSQGLGTYEQYF. CDR3 nucleotides: TGTGCCAGCAGTCAGGGACTAGGGACCTACGAGCAGTACTTC.

Ten or more counts support this clonotype. This chain uses TRBV7-3 with TRBJ2-7, with D perhaps assigned TRBD1 or TRBD2 (5 bases each). The ends were cut back, 2 bases at V and 5 bases at J, with 10 bases in the middle. The CDR3 spans 13 residues. Per the germline V gene, CDR1 is SGHTA and CDR2 is FQGTGA. CDR3 sequence reads: CASSLGRGDEQYF. The CDR3 nucleotides read TGTGCCAGCAGCTTAGGTAGAGGGGACGAGCAGTACTTC. The full variable domain, rest sourced from reference TRBV7-3 and TRBJ2-7, is GAGVSQTPSNKVTEKGKYVELRCDPISGHTALYWYRQSLGQGPEFLIYFQGTGAADDSGLPNDRFFAVRPEGSVSTLKIQRTERGDSAVYLCASSLGRGDEQYFGPGTRLTVT.

About this clonotype: This may arise from a read error, as a much more abundant clone is one base away. This chain connects TRBV4-3 to TRBJ2-7; tentative D call: TRBD2 (5 bases). Germline CDR1 reads LGHNA; CDR2 reads YSLEER. This CDR3 region has 15 residues. The CDR3 nucleotides read TGCGCCAGCACCCAAGTTTCGGCTAGCTGGTACGAGCAGTACTTC. This gives the protein CASTQVSASWYEQYF.

V gene TRBV7-3 combines with J gene TRBJ2-3, with D maybe TRBD1 (5 bases). This CDR3 has 14 amino acids. V was clipped by 3 bases and J by 0 bases, with 7 bases between them. Per germline, CDR1 SGHTA and CDR2 FQGTGA. CDR3 sequence reads: CASSFDSSTDTQYF. As DNA, the CDR3 is TGTGCCAGCAGCTTCGACAGTAGCACAGATACGCAGTATTTT.

The J gene is TRBJ1-1, the V gene TRBV7-2; D remains ambiguous. The CDR3 runs 14 residues. The germline V gene has CDR1 SGHTA and CDR2 FQGNSA. With 0 bases removed from V and 5 bases from J, the gap between germline ends came to 10 bases. The CDR3 region is CASSLARGGTEAFF. CDR3 sequence (DNA): TGTGCCAGCAGCTTAGCGCGGGGAGGAACTGAAGCTTTCTTT.

The CDR3 nucleotides are TGTGCCAGCACCGTTAAAGGCGGGGGGTGGAATTCACCCCTCCACTTT. It specifies CASTVKGGGWNSPLHF. The gene calls are TRBV6-6 and TRBJ1-6, with D tentatively TRBD1 (5 bases). The germline V gene encodes CDR1 MNHNY and CDR2 SVGAGI (reference sequence). The CDR3 has 16 amino acids. V lost 7 bases to trimming and J lost 7 bases, with 20 bases between them.

This clonotype appeared a few times. J is TRBJ2-2 and V is TRBV2; the D gene is possibly TRBD1 (6 bases). Trimming removed 8 bases at V and 0 bases at J, with 13 bases between. Per germline, CDR1 SNHLY and CDR2 FYNNEI. The CDR3 spans 15 residues. CDR3 in DNA: TGTGCCAGCCCGAGGACAGCGTCGAACACCGGGGAGCTGTTTTTT. Its protein is CASPRTASNTGELFF.

This clonotype was seen more than once but under ten times. The J gene is TRBJ2-7, the V gene TRBV6-5; D may be TRBD2 (7 bases). CDR3 length: 18 amino acids. The germline V gene has CDR1 MNHEY and CDR2 SVGAGI. V dropped 2 bases and J dropped 1 base, with 21 bases sitting between them. The CDR3 protein is CASSYSGARGGPSYEQYF. As DNA, the CDR3 is TGTGCCAGCAGTTACAGTGGGGCTAGGGGGGGACCTTCCTACGAGCAGTACTTC.

The chain has TRBV15 and TRBJ2-7; perhaps TRBD1 as D (5 bases). The CDR3 is made up of 14 amino acids. The V end lost 5 bases, the J end lost 2 bases, and 13 bases lay between the germline ends. Germline V gene sequence: CDR1 LNHNV, CDR2 YYDKDF (reference sequence). The CDR3 DNA is TGTGCCACCAGCCCTAGAGTGGGGCCCTACGAGCAGTACTTC. Residues: CATSPRVGPYEQYF.

The chain carries TRBV6-5 and TRBJ1-2; possibly TRBD1 for D (5 bases). This CDR3 is 16 amino acids long. The germline V gene has CDR1 MNHEY and CDR2 SVGAGI. With 6 bases removed from V and 5 bases from J, the gap between germline ends came to 22 bases. Written as DNA, the CDR3 is TGTGCCAGCAGCTATGACCCCACGGGGGGTGGGTATGGCTACACCTTC. Its translation: CASSYDPTGGGYGYTF.

This clonotype was recorded many times. The rearrangement joins TRBV7-2 to TRBJ2-7, with 13 bases fitting TRBD2. Per the germline V gene, CDR1 is SGHTA and CDR2 is FQGNSA. The CDR3 length is 16 residues. Trimming removed 5 bases from V and 5 bases from J; junction bases left unmatched: 9. For the CDR3, the DNA is TGTGCCAGCAGCCCTGCGGGACTAGCGGGGTCCCACGAGCAGTACTTC. Its translation is CASSPAGLAGSHEQYF. Drawing the rest from reference TRBV7-2 and TRBJ2-7, the complete variable domain is GAGVSQSPSNKVTEKGKDVELRCDPISGHTALYWYRQSLGQGLEFLIYFQGNSAPDKSGLPSDRFSAERTGGSVSTLTIQRTQQEDSAVYLCASSPAGLAGSHEQYFGPGTRLTVT.

The V call is TRBV7-3, the J call TRBJ1-1; 8 bases agree with TRBD1. Per germline, CDR1 SGHTA and CDR2 FQGTGA. This CDR3 is 13 amino acids long. The junction had 1 base not matched to a gene; V was cut back by 5 bases and J by 2 bases. CDR3 region: CASSGQGNTEAFF. CDR3 coding DNA: TGTGCCAGCAGCGGACAGGGAAACACTGAAGCTTTCTTT.

About this clonotype itself: This may arise from a read error, as a much more abundant clone is one base away. The V call is TRBV7-9, the J call TRBJ2-4, with D possibly matching TRBD2 (5 bases). Germline lookup yields CDR1 SEHNR and CDR2 FQNEAQ (reference sequence). The length of the CDR3 is 14 residues. The CDR3 reads CAGSLGGAKNIQYF. Written as DNA, the CDR3 is TGTGCCGGCAGCTTAGGCGGGGCCAAAAACATTCAGTACTTC.

This clonotype was picked up a small number of times. J is TRBJ1-5 and V is TRBV6-2 or TRBV6-3, with D possibly being TRBD1 (6 bases). Germline lookup yields CDR1 MNHEY and CDR2 SVGEGT. Trimming left V 6 bases short and J 4 bases short, with 22 bases between. The CDR3 is 17 residues long. The CDR3 reads CASSRLERQVWNQPQHF. As DNA, the CDR3 is TGTGCCAGCAGCCGCCTTGAGAGACAGGTATGGAATCAGCCCCAGCATTTT.

The sample holds a few counts of this clonotype. V gene TRBV28 combines with J gene TRBJ2-1; the match to TRBD1 covers 9 bases. CDR3 size: 17 residues. The ends lost 7 bases at V and 6 bases at J; junction bases unmatched: 16. From germline, CDR1 is MDHEN and CDR2 SYDVKM. The CDR3 protein is CASTPAGTGGRGNEQFF. DNA of the CDR3: TGTGCCAGCACCCCGGCGGGTACAGGGGGCAGAGGCAATGAGCAGTTCTTC.

This chain uses TRBV5-1 with TRBJ1-6; 8 bases are a match to TRBD1. Per germline, CDR1 SGHRS and CDR2 YFSETQ. The junction had 3 bases not matched to a gene; V was cut back by 1 base and J by 3 bases. The CDR3 loop spans 16 amino acids. The CDR3 spells CASSLQGADYNSPLHF. Written as DNA, the CDR3 is TGCGCCAGCAGCTTGCAGGGGGCTGACTATAATTCACCCCTCCACTTT.

This clonotype has at least ten counts. This rearrangement joins TRBV4-3 to TRBJ1-2, with 8 bases lining up with TRBD1. The V gene end was trimmed by 2 bases and the J gene end by 1 base; junction bases not matched to a gene: 3. The CDR3 runs to 15 residues. CDR1 is LGHNA, CDR2 YSLEER, per germline. The CDR3 coding sequence is TGCGCCAGCAGCCAATGGACAGGGCTTAACTATGGCTACACCTTC. Amino acid sequence: CASSQWTGLNYGYTF.

This clonotype was seen many times. The rearrangement joins TRBV9 to TRBJ2-1; the D gene is possibly TRBD1 (5 bases). The germline CDR1 and CDR2 sequences are SGDLS and YYNGEE. V was shortened by 7 bases and J by 7 bases, with 6 bases between the two germline ends. CDR3 length: 10 residues. DNA for the CDR3: TGTGCCAGCGGGGCGAATGAGCAGTTCTTC. The encoded protein is CASGANEQFF.

This clonotype was seen at least ten times. The chain couples TRBV7-9 to TRBJ2-5; 10 nucleotides match TRBD2. The CDR3 has 16 residues. Germline trimming cut 5 bases from V and 2 bases from J; bases unmatched to any gene: 8. Looked up from germline, CDR1 is SEHNR and CDR2 is FQNEAQ (reference sequence). For the CDR3, the DNA is TGTGCCAGCAGCACCCGACTAGCGGGCCCTCAAGAGACCCAGTACTTC. Its translation is CASSTRLAGPQETQYF.

J is TRBJ1-2 and V is TRBV28, with a tentative D call TRBD1 (6 bases). The CDR3 is 13 amino acids. Germline V lookup: CDR1 MDHEN, CDR2 SYDVKM. The V end lost 10 bases, the J end lost 1 base, and 13 bases lay between the germline ends. CDR3 nucleotide sequence: TGTGCCACCCACAGGGATAATAACTATGGCTACACCTTC. It yields the protein CATHRDNNYGYTF.

This chain uses TRBV6-6 with TRBJ1-2, with D hard to call. Germline V gene lookup returns CDR1 MNHNY and CDR2 SVGAGI (reference sequence). This CDR3 region has 12 residues. Trimming removed 5 bases from V and 8 bases from J, with 12 bases in between. Here the CDR3 DNA reads TGTGCCAGCAGTCCTAGGGAAGACGGCTACACCTTC. Translated: CASSPREDGYTF.

In this sample, this clonotype turned up many times. This chain connects TRBV10-2 to TRBJ1-1; weak D call: TRBD1 (6 bases). The CDR3 spans 15 residues. The germline CDR1 and CDR2 sequences are WSHSY and SAAADI. V was shortened by 1 base and J by 5 bases, with 14 bases between the two germline ends. The CDR3 DNA reads TGCGCCAGCAGTGAGTGGGGAGGGGGAGATACTGAAGCTTTCTTT. It yields the protein CASSEWGGGDTEAFF.

This clonotype was found a few times. This chain joins TRBV27 and TRBJ2-7, with D possibly being TRBD1 or TRBD2 (5 bases each). Trimming removed 2 bases at V and 2 bases at J, with 13 bases between. The CDR3 is 15 residues long. Germline V gene sequence: CDR1 MNHEY, CDR2 SMNVEV (reference sequence). Here the CDR3 reads CASSLIRDGPYEQYF. CDR3 sequence (DNA): TGTGCCAGCAGTTTAATCCGGGACGGACCCTACGAGCAGTACTTC.

In its sample, this clonotype was seen many times. CDR3 nucleotide sequence: TGCAGTGCTAGTAGACAGATAAACACCGGGGAGCTGTTTTTT. Translation: CSASRQINTGELFF. The chain carries TRBV20-1 and TRBJ2-2; a weak D match, TRBD1 (5 bases). In germline, CDR1 is DFQATT, CDR2 SNEGSKA (reference sequence). Trimming removed 3 bases at V and 2 bases at J, with 10 bases between. The CDR3 consists of 14 residues.